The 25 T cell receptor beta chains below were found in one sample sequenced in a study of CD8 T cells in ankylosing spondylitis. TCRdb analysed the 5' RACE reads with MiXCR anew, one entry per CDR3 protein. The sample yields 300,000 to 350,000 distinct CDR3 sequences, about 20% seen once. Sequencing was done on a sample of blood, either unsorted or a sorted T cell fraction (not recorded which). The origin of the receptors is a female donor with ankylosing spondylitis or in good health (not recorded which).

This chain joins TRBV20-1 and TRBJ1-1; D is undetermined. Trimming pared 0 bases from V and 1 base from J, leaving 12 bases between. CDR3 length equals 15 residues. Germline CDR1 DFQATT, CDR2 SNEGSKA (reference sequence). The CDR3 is CSARDLQSQNTEAFF. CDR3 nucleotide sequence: TGCAGTGCTAGAGATCTTCAGTCACAGAACACTGAAGCTTTCTTT.

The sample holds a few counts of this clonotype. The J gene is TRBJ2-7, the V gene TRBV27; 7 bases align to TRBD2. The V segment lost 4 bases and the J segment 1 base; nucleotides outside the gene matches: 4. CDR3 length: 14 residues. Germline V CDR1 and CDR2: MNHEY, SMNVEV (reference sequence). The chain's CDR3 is CASSSPGRSYEQYF. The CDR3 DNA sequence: TGTGCCAGCAGTTCCCCCGGGAGGTCCTACGAGCAGTACTTC.

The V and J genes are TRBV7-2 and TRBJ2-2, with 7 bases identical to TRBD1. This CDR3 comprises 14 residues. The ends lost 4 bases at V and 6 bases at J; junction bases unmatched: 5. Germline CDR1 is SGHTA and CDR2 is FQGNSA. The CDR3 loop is CASSSQGLAGELFF. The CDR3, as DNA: TGTGCCAGCAGCTCACAGGGGTTGGCCGGGGAGCTGTTTTTT.

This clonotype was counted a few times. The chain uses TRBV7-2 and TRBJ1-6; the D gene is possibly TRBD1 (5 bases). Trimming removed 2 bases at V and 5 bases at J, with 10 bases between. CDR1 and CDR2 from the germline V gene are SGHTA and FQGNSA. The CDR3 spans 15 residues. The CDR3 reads CASSLMGRDNSPLHF. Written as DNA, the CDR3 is TGTGCCAGCAGCTTAATGGGCAGGGATAATTCACCCCTCCACTTT.

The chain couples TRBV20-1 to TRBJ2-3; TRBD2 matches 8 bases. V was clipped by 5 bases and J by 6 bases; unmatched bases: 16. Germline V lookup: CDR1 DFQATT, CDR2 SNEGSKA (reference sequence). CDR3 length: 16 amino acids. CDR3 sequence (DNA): TGCAGTGCTGGCTTCGGATCAGCGGGAGTCTCGGATACGCAGTATTTT. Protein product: CSAGFGSAGVSDTQYF.

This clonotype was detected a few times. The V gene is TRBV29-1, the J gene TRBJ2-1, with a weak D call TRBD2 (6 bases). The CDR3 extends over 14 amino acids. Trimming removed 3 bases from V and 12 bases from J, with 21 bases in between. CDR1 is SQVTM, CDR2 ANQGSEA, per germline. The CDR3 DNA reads TGCAGCGTTGAGGGCCAGGTTACGGAGGGAGGGCAGTTCTTC. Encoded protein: CSVEGQVTEGGQFF.

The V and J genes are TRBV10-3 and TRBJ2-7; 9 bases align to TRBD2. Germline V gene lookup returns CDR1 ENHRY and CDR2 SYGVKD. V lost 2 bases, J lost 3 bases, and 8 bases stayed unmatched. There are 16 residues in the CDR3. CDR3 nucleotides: TGTGCCATCAGTGAGGGTCCGTCTAGCGGGAACTACGAGCAGTACTTC. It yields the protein CAISEGPSSGNYEQYF.

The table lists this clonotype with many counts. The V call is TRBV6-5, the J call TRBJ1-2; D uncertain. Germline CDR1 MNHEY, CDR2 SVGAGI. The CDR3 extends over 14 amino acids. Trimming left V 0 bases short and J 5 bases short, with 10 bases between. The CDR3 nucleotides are TGTGCCAGCAGTTACTCCGGCAGGAATTATGGCTACACCTTC. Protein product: CASSYSGRNYGYTF.

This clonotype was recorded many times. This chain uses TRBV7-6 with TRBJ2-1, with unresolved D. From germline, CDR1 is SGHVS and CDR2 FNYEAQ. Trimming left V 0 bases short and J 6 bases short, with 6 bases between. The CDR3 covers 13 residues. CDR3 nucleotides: TGTGCCAGCAGCTTAGCCTTAGGCAATGAGCAGTTCTTC. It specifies CASSLALGNEQFF.

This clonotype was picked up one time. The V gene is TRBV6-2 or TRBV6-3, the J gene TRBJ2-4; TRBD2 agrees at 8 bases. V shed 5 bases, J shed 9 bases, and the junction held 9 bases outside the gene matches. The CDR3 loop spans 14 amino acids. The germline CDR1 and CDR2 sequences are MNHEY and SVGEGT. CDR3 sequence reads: CASSPGLVVSIQYF. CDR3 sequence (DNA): TGTGCCAGCAGTCCGGGACTAGTGGTGAGCATTCAGTACTTC.

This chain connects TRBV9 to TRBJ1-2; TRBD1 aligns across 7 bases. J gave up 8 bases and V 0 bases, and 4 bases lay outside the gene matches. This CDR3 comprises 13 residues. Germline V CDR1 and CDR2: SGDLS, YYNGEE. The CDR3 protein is CASSVGSGGGYTF. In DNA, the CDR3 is TGTGCCAGCAGCGTAGGGTCAGGGGGAGGCTACACCTTC.

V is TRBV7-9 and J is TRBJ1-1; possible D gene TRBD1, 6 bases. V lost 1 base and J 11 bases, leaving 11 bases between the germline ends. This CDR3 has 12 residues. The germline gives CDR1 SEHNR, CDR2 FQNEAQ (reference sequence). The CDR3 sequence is CASSLETGNAFF. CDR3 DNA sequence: TGTGCCAGCAGCTTAGAAACAGGGAACGCTTTCTTT.

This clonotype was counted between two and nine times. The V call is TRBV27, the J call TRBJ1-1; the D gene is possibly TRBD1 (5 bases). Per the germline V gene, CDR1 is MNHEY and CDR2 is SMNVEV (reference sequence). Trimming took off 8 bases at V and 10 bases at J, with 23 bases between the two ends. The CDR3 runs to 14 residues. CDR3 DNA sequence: TGTGCCAGCGCGGCGAGGGGCGGCTACCCAGGAGCTTTCTTT. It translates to CASAARGGYPGAFF.

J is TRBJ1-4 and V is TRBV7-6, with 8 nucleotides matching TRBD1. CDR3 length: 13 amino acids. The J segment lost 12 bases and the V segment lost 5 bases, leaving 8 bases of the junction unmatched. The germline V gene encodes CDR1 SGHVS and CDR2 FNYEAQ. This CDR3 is CASSLQGEGELFF. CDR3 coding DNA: TGTGCCAGCAGCCTACAGGGGGAAGGGGAACTGTTTTTT.

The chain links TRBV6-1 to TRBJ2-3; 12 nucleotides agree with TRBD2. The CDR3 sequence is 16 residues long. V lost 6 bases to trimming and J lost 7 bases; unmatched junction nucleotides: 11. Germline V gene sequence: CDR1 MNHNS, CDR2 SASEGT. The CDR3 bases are TGTGCCAGCAGAACCACGACTAGCGGGAGCGAAAATACGCAGTATTTT. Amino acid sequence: CASRTTTSGSENTQYF.

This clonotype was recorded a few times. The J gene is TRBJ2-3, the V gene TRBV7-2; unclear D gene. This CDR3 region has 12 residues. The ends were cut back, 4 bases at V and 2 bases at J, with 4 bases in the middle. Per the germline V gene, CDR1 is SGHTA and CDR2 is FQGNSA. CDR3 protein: CASSWVTDTQYF. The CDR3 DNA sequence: TGTGCCAGCAGCTGGGTCACAGATACGCAGTATTTT.

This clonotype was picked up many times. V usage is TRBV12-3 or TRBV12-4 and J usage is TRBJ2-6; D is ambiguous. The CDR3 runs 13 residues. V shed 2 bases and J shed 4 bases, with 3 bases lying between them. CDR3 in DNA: TGTGCCAGCAGTTTATCCGGGGCCAACGTCCTGACTTTC. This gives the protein CASSLSGANVLTF.

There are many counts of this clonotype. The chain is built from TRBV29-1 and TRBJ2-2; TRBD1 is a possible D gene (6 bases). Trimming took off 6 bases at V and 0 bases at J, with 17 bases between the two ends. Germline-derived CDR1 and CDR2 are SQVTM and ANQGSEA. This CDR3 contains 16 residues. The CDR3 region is CSVRRTAGTNTGELFF. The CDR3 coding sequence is TGCAGCGTCCGCAGGACAGCTGGGACGAACACCGGGGAGCTGTTTTTT.

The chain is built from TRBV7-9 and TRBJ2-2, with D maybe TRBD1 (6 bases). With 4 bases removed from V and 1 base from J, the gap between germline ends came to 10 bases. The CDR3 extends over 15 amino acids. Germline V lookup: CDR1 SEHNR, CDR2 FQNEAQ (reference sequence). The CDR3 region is CASSSQGRNTGELFF. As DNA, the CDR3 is TGTGCCAGCAGCTCACAGGGCCGGAACACCGGGGAGCTGTTTTTT.

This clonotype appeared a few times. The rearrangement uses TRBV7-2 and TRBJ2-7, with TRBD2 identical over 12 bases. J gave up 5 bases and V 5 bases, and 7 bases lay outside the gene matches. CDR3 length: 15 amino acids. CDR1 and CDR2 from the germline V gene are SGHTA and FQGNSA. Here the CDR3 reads CASSALAGGPNEQYF. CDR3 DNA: TGTGCCAGCAGCGCGCTAGCGGGAGGGCCCAACGAGCAGTACTTC.

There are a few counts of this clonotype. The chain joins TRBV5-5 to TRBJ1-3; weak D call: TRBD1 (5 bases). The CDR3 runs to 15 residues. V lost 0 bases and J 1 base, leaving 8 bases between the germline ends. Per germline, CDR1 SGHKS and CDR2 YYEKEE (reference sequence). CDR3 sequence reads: CASSLAAGSGNTIYF. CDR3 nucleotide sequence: TGTGCCAGCAGCTTGGCCGCAGGGTCTGGAAACACCATATATTTT.

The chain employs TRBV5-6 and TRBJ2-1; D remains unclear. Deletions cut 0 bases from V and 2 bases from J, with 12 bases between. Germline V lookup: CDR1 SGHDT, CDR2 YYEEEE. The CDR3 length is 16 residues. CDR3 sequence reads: CASSLEPRLAYNEQFF. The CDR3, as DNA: TGTGCCAGCAGCTTGGAGCCCCGGTTGGCCTACAATGAGCAGTTCTTC.

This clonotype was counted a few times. CDR3 in DNA: TGTGCCAGCAGTCCTGGTCATAACGAGAATGAGCAGTTCTTC. Residues: CASSPGHNENEQFF. The chain carries TRBV12-3 or TRBV12-4 and TRBJ2-1; D gene unclear. V lost 5 bases, J lost 7 bases, and 15 bases lay in between. There are 14 residues in the CDR3.

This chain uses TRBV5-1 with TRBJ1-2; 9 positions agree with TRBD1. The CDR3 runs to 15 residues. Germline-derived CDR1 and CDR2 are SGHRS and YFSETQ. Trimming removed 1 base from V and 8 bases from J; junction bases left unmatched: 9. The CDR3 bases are TGCGCCAGCAGCTTGCGGGACAGGGACGAAGGGGGCTACACCTTC. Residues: CASSLRDRDEGGYTF.

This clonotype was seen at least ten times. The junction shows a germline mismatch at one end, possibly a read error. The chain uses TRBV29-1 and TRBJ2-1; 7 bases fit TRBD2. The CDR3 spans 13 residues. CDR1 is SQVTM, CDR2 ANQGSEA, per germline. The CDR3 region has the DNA TGCAGCGTTAAAGAGCGGGACGGAAATGAGCAGTTCTTC. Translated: CSVKERDGNEQFF.